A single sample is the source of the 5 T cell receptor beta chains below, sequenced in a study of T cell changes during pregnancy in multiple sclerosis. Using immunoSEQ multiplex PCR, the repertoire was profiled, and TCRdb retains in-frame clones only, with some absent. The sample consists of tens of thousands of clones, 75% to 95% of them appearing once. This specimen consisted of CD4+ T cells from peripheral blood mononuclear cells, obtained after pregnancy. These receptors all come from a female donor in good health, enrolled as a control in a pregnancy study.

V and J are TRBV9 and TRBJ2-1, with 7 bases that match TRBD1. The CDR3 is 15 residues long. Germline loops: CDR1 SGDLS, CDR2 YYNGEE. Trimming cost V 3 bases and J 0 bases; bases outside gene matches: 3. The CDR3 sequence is CASSAGQSSYNEQFF. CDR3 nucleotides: TGTGCCAGCAGCGCGGGACAGAGCTCCTACAATGAGCAGTTCTTC.

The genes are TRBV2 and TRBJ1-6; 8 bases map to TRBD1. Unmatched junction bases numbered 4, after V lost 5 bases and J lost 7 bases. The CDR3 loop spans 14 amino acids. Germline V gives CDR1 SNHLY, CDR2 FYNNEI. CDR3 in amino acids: CASSRQGRNSPLHF. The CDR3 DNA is TGTGCCAGCAGTCGACAGGGGAGGAATTCACCCCTCCACTTT. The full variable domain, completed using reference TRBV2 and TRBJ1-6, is EPEVTQTPSHQVTQMGQEVILRCVPISNHLYFYWYRQILGQKVEFLVSFYNNEISEKSEIFDDQFSVERPDGSNFTLKIRSTKLEDSAMYFCASSRQGRNSPLHFGNGTRLTVT.

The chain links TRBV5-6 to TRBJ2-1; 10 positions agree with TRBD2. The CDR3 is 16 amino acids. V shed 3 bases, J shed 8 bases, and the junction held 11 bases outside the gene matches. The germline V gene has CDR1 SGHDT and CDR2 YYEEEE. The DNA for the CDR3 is TGTGCCAGCAGCTCATTAGCGGGAGGAATTTGGGATGAGCAGTTCTTC. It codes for CASSSLAGGIWDEQFF.

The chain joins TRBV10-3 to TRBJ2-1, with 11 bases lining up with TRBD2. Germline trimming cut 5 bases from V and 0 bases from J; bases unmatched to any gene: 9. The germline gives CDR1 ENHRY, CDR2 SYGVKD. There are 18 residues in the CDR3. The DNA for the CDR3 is TGTGCCATCAGTATTACTAGCGGGAGTATAATCTCCTACAATGAGCAGTTCTTC. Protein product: CAISITSGSIISYNEQFF.

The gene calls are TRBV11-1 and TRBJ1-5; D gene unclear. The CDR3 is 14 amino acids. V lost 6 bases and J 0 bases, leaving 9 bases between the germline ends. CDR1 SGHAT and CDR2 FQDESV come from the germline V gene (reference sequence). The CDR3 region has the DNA TGTGCCAGCAGGCACAACAATAGCAATCAGCCCCAGCATTTT. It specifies CASRHNNSNQPQHF. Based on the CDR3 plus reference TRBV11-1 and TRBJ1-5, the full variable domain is EAEVAQSPRYKITEKSQAVAFWCDPISGHATLYWYRQILGQGPELLVQFQDESVVDDSQLPKDRFSAERLKGVDSTLKIQPAELGDSAMYLCASRHNNSNQPQHFGDGTRLSIL.